Presented here are 26 T cell receptor beta chains from one specimen sequenced in a study of shared clonotypes between healthy human individuals. In the naive CD8 group, cells lacked CD45RO and were positively selected for CCR7, so terminally differentiated effector memory CD45RA+ cells were left out. Profiled with immunoSEQ multiplex PCR; TCRdb holds only in-frame clones, not every one. The profile covers about 2 million clones, with about 95% appearing a single time and 0.95% to 1.5% taken by the ten largest. Sequencing used naive CD8+ T cells sorted from blood. The source of these receptors is a man aged 18 to 29 in good health.

The V and J genes are TRBV27 and TRBJ2-7, with D possibly being TRBD1 or TRBD2 (5 bases each). The germline V and J ends were trimmed by 6 bases and 3 bases, with 15 bases remaining between them. CDR1 is MNHEY and CDR2 is SMNVEV in the germline V gene (reference sequence). This CDR3 is built from 14 residues. CDR3 sequence (DNA): TGTGCCAGCAGCCGGGGACGGAGCCTCTACGAGCAGTACTTC. This codes for CASSRGRSLYEQYF.

As DNA, the CDR3 is TGTGCCAGCAGCTTAACTAGCGGATTGCAAGAGACCCAGTACTTC. Residues: CASSLTSGLQETQYF. This chain uses TRBV11-2 with TRBJ2-5; 8 bases fit TRBD2. The CDR3 loop spans 15 amino acids. In germline, CDR1 is SGHAT, CDR2 FQNNGV. The V segment lost 2 bases and the J segment 2 bases; nucleotides outside the gene matches: 4.

The chain couples TRBV12-2 to TRBJ2-1; TRBD2 was called by the table and not checked on the DNA. TRBV12-2 represents a pseudogene. This CDR3 has 15 residues. The CDR3 sequence: CASPCKGLLYNEQFF. The CDR3 nucleotides read TGTGCAAGTCCCTGCAAGGGACTCCTCTACAATGAGCAGTTCTTC.

V is TRBV7-9 and J is TRBJ2-5; 14 bases match TRBD2. The V gene's germline CDR1 is SEHNR and CDR2 FQNEAQ (reference sequence). The CDR3 extends over 16 amino acids. V was pared by 4 bases and J by 5 bases, with 6 bases of the junction left unmatched. The CDR3 is CASSSNRLAGGETQYF. The CDR3 nucleotides read TGTGCCAGCAGCTCTAACCGACTAGCGGGAGGGGAGACCCAGTACTTC.

V and J are TRBV7-9 and TRBJ1-1; perhaps TRBD1 as D (6 bases). Germline V lookup: CDR1 SEHNR, CDR2 FQNEAQ (reference sequence). The CDR3 loop spans 13 amino acids. Between the trimmed V and J ends, which lost 5 bases and 5 bases, there was a span of 12 bases. CDR3 residues: CASSPKGDTEAFF. The CDR3 DNA is TGTGCCAGCAGCCCAAAGGGGGATACTGAAGCTTTCTTT.

V usage is TRBV7-9 and J usage is TRBJ2-2; D ambiguous. The CDR3 sequence is 13 residues long. Trimming removed 2 bases at V and 6 bases at J, with 7 bases between. CDR1 and CDR2 from the germline V gene are SEHNR and FQNEAQ (reference sequence). The CDR3 bases are TGTGCCAGCAGCTTAAGTCCGCCCGGGGAGCTGTTTTTT. The encoded protein is CASSLSPPGELFF.

The chain links TRBV28 to TRBJ2-1; TRBD1 is a possible D gene (6 bases). This CDR3 comprises 15 residues. V shed 11 bases and J shed 4 bases, with 21 bases lying between them. Per germline, CDR1 MDHEN and CDR2 SYDVKM. The CDR3, as DNA: TGTGCCTCAGAAGGGTCTGGGACAAGTTACAATGAGCAGTTCTTC. Translation: CASEGSGTSYNEQFF.

The sample holds one count of this clone. V gene TRBV7-8 combines with J gene TRBJ1-3, with 8 nucleotides matching TRBD1. CDR1 is SGHVS, CDR2 FQNEAQ, per germline. Germline trimming cut 5 bases from V and 0 bases from J; bases unmatched to any gene: 6. The CDR3 consists of 16 residues. The CDR3 sequence: CASSPGTGASGNTIYF. CDR3 DNA: TGTGCCAGCAGCCCCGGGACAGGTGCCTCTGGAAACACCATATATTTT.

This rearrangement joins TRBV4-2 to TRBJ2-1; 12 bases line up with TRBD1. With 5 bases clipped from V and 9 bases from J, the junction kept 5 bases outside the gene matches. CDR1 is LGHNA and CDR2 is YNFKEQ in the germline V gene. The CDR3 runs to 14 residues. The CDR3 sequence: CASSVGQGAGEQFF. In DNA, the CDR3 is TGTGCCAGCAGCGTGGGACAGGGGGCTGGTGAGCAGTTCTTC.

The rearrangement joins TRBV7-8 to TRBJ2-7, with TRBD2 matching 10 bases. CDR3 size: 16 residues. CDR1 and CDR2 from the germline V gene are SGHVS and FQNEAQ. V was pared by 6 bases and J by 3 bases, with 11 bases of the junction left unmatched. CDR3 bases: TGTGCCAGCAGACGAGGGCTAGCGGGAGATCTCTACGAGCAGTACTTC. The encoded protein is CASRRGLAGDLYEQYF.

This chain uses TRBV5-1 with TRBJ2-7; a possible D gene is TRBD2 (6 bases). The CDR3 spans 14 residues. The germline gives CDR1 SGHRS, CDR2 YFSETQ. The ends were cut back, 2 bases at V and 3 bases at J, with 12 bases in the middle. The CDR3 region is CASSLNGGYYEQYF. In DNA form, the CDR3 reads TGCGCCAGCAGCTTAAACGGGGGATACTACGAGCAGTACTTC.

The genes are TRBV6-1 and TRBJ2-7; 8 bases fit TRBD1. This CDR3 has 14 amino acids. Germline CDR1 and CDR2: MNHNS and SASEGT. V lost 5 bases, J lost 0 bases, and 3 bases stayed unmatched. The CDR3 loop reads CASSRTGPSYEQYF. The CDR3 DNA reads TGTGCCAGCAGTCGGACAGGGCCCTCCTACGAGCAGTACTTC.

Remarks on this clone: Within the sample, other DNA sequences also encode this same CDR3. The gene calls are TRBV6-5 and TRBJ2-1; the match to TRBD1 covers 7 bases. Germline V lookup: CDR1 MNHEY, CDR2 SVGAGI. The ends lost 2 bases at V and 2 bases at J; junction bases unmatched: 3. The CDR3 consists of 15 residues. CDR3: CASSYRQGAYNEQFF. CDR3 DNA: TGTGCCAGCAGTTACCGGCAGGGGGCCTACAATGAGCAGTTCTTC.

This chain joins TRBV5-6 and TRBJ2-2, with 8 bases aligning to TRBD2. The CDR3 runs 14 residues. V trimming: 1 base; J trimming: 5 bases; junction bases outside the gene matches: 1. Germline V gene data show CDR1 as SGHDT and CDR2 as YYEEEE. CDR3 sequence (DNA): TGTGCCAGCAGCTTGTTAGCGGGAACCGGGGAGCTGTTTTTT. Its protein product is CASSLLAGTGELFF.

The gene calls are TRBV7-8 and TRBJ1-3; D is undetermined. V was trimmed by 3 bases and J by 0 bases, leaving 6 bases between them. The germline CDR1 and CDR2 sequences are SGHVS and FQNEAQ. The CDR3 contains 14 residues. CDR3 sequence reads: CASSFESSGNTIYF. The CDR3 DNA sequence: TGTGCCAGCAGCTTTGAAAGCTCTGGAAACACCATATATTTT.

V and J are TRBV7-8 and TRBJ2-7; the D is unclear. V shed 8 bases and J shed 1 base, with 12 bases lying between them. This CDR3 comprises 13 residues. Germline V CDR1 and CDR2: SGHVS, FQNEAQ. CDR3 amino acids: CASGNSVSYEQYF. Here the CDR3 DNA reads TGTGCCAGCGGAAACAGCGTTTCCTACGAGCAGTACTTC.

The gene calls are TRBV7-9 and TRBJ1-1, with TRBD1 matching over 9 bases. J gave up 2 bases and V 4 bases, and 5 bases lay outside the gene matches. In germline, CDR1 is SEHNR, CDR2 FQNEAQ (reference sequence). This CDR3 contains 15 residues. The CDR3 coding sequence is TGTGCCAGCAGCTCCCGGGACAGGGCTAACACTGAAGCTTTCTTT. This encodes CASSSRDRANTEAFF.

The chain combines TRBV19 with TRBJ1-1, with no clear D. Germline assignment: CDR1 LNHDA and CDR2 SQIVND (reference sequence). This CDR3 region has 10 residues. Trimming cost V 10 bases and J 3 bases, with 6 bases left between them. The CDR3 loop is CATFYTEAFF. The CDR3 region has the DNA TGTGCCACTTTCTACACTGAAGCTTTCTTT.

The chain joins TRBV11-2 to TRBJ2-5; D remains unclear. Between the trimmed V and J ends, which lost 1 base and 4 bases, there was a span of 13 bases. The CDR3 has 15 residues. From germline, CDR1 is SGHAT and CDR2 FQNNGV. The CDR3 bases are TGTGCCAGCAGCTTAGTAGGAACCCAAGCAGAGACCCAGTACTTC. Translated, it gives CASSLVGTQAETQYF.

The chain carries TRBV9 and TRBJ2-5; 11 bases are a match to TRBD2. The CDR3 is made up of 15 amino acids. J was trimmed by 2 bases and V by 3 bases; bases with no gene match: 3. Looked up from germline, CDR1 is SGDLS and CDR2 is YYNGEE. CDR3 bases: TGTGCCAGCAGCGGCCGACTAGCGGGACAAGAGACCCAGTACTTC. It is translated as CASSGRLAGQETQYF.

The DNA of the CDR3 is TGTGCCAGCAGTCCACGTTGGGGGGCAGAAGATGAGCAGTTCTTC. This codes for CASSPRWGAEDEQFF. The chain joins TRBV27 to TRBJ2-1; the D gene could be TRBD1 or TRBD2 (6 bases each). Germline V gene lookup returns CDR1 MNHEY and CDR2 SMNVEV (reference sequence). This CDR3 region has 15 residues. V was shortened by 5 bases and J by 8 bases, with 19 bases between the two germline ends.

Comments on this clone: The sample has other DNA sequences that encode this CDR3 too. The chain recombines TRBV9 with TRBJ2-7, with TRBD1 as a possible D gene (6 bases). Germline V gives CDR1 SGDLS, CDR2 YYNGEE. The CDR3 length is 15 residues. Trimming took off 0 bases at V and 1 base at J, with 11 bases between the two ends. CDR3 bases: TGTGCCAGCAGCGTAGGCACAGGGCCTTCCTACGAGCAGTACTTC. Amino acids: CASSVGTGPSYEQYF.

The rearrangement joins TRBV5-6 to TRBJ2-7; TRBD2 matches 11 bases. Trimming removed 1 base from V and 3 bases from J; junction bases left unmatched: 6. Germline V gene sequence: CDR1 SGHDT, CDR2 YYEEEE. The CDR3 has 16 residues. Here the CDR3 reads CASSLLPGTSGYEQYF. In DNA, the CDR3 is TGTGCCAGCAGCTTGCTGCCCGGGACTAGCGGCTACGAGCAGTACTTC.

CDR3 DNA: TGTGCCAGCAGTCAGAGACAGGGCCCTTTCTCTGGGGCCAACGTCCTGACTTTC. Its protein is CASSQRQGPFSGANVLTF. V gene TRBV7-9 combines with J gene TRBJ2-6; 7 bases are a match to TRBD1. V shed 6 bases and J 0 bases; nucleotides not matched to a gene: 11. Germline assignment: CDR1 SEHNR and CDR2 FQNEAQ (reference sequence). This CDR3 comprises 18 residues.

In this sample, this clone turned up once. V and J are TRBV7-6 and TRBJ1-4; 10 bases line up with TRBD1. CDR1 and CDR2 (germline): SGHVS, FNYEAQ. The CDR3 totals 14 residues. Trimming took 5 bases from V and 6 from J; bases not matched to a gene: 3. This CDR3 reads CASSPGQGYEKLFF. The CDR3 region has the DNA TGTGCCAGCAGCCCGGGACAGGGGTATGAAAAACTGTTTTTT.

The genes are TRBV7-6 and TRBJ2-2, with D perhaps TRBD1 or TRBD2 (5 bases each). Between the trimmed V and J ends, which lost 5 bases and 4 bases, there was a span of 11 bases. The germline gives CDR1 SGHVS, CDR2 FNYEAQ. This CDR3 region has 14 residues. The CDR3 coding sequence is TGTGCCAGCAGCCAGTATGGGGGCACCGGGGAGCTGTTTTTT. This sequence encodes CASSQYGGTGELFF. Filled out from reference TRBV7-6 and TRBJ2-2, the complete variable domain reads GAGVSQSPRYKVTKRGQDVALRCDPISGHVSLYWYRQALGQGPEFLTYFNYEAQQDKSGLPNDRFSAERPEGSISTLTIQRTEQRDSAMYRCASSQYGGTGELFFGEGSRLTVL.